The rows below give T cell receptor beta chains drawn from one sample of a study of blood T cells in healthy people across ages. TCRdb redid the calling of the 5' RACE reads with MiXCR, one entry per CDR3 protein. Here the sample spans hundreds of thousands of distinct CDR3 sequences, roughly 58% being singletons. Sequenced: blood. The origin of the receptors is a man in his sixties in good health. CDR3s leave out the opening cysteine and the closing phenylalanine or tryptophan. Size is omitted from some rows. Given values are once, few, many or a class for expanded clones.

clone size	V gene	J gene	CDR3 protein
-	TRBV12-3/TRBV12-4	-	ASSFVLPTYEQY
-	TRBV10-3	TRBJ2-5	AISGRGQETQY
-	TRBV20-1	TRBJ1-1	SARVGGSRGDNEAF
-	TRBV20-1	TRBJ2-5	SARDRATSGGLAQETQY
-	TRBV28	TRBJ2-2	ASTLGGRNTGELF
-	TRBV6-5	TRBJ1-1	ASSYTGTGDTEAF
few	TRBV7-2	TRBJ2-6	ASSPRTGQPGANVLT
-	TRBV29-1	TRBJ1-2	SVGMNTNYGYT
few	TRBV6-5	TRBJ1-6	ASSRPRDRSLSPLH
few	TRBV6-1	TRBJ2-3	ASSEAGNTDTQY
-	TRBV28	TRBJ1-5	ASSLISRVNQPQH
-	TRBV11-2	TRBJ2-5	ASSLGWYQETQY
-	TRBV6-2/TRBV6-3	TRBJ2-5	ASSTYLDRDEQY
-	TRBV4-2	TRBJ2-1	ASSPAGLGGQEQF
few	TRBV10-3	TRBJ2-5	AISEPLAGGLRETQY
-	TRBV12-3/TRBV12-4	TRBJ1-5	ASSFQIDQPQH
-	TRBV7-2	TRBJ2-7	ASSSLPGSNEQY
-	TRBV6-2/TRBV6-3	TRBJ1-6	ASSDPQQGSPLH
-	TRBV29-1	TRBJ2-1	SVAGEAHNEQF
-	TRBV5-1	TRBJ2-2	ASSLGGGARMTGELF
-	TRBV28	TRBJ1-2	ASSWAMRDHGYT
-	TRBV7-2	-	ASSGGTGGEQY
-	TRBV10-3	TRBJ2-4	AISEQDVLSVGAKNIQY
-	TRBV6-1	TRBJ2-3	ASSVTIPKTEAYTDTQY
-	TRBV18	TRBJ1-1	ASSPTVDRGGTEAF
-	TRBV20-1	TRBJ2-1	SARDPGTGKHEQF
-	TRBV29-1	TRBJ2-5	SVASSPQETQY
-	TRBV6-5	TRBJ2-1	ASSYSQGGPRQF
-	TRBV5-1	TRBJ1-2	ASSSGQGEDYT
many	TRBV2	TRBJ2-7	ASSEAHGFSTYEQY
-	TRBV5-8	TRBJ2-1	ASSLRTSGGNEQF
-	TRBV11-3	TRBJ2-4	ASSLDRKLGLAKNIQY
once	TRBV29-1	TRBJ1-5	SVERGGNQPLH
-	TRBV20-1	TRBJ2-1	SADRGLYNEQF
many	TRBV10-3	TRBJ2-1	AISEPFGLAEYNEQF
-	TRBV9	TRBJ2-3	ASSVGSGGATYTQY
-	TRBV12-3/TRBV12-4	TRBJ2-5	ASIGQGFHEQY
-	TRBV29-1	TRBJ2-1	SVKQGYNEQF
few	TRBV6-6	TRBJ1-2	ASKDINYGYT
-	TRBV20-1	TRBJ2-3	SARGSGGGASTDTQY
-	TRBV4-1	TRBJ2-3	ASRLSPLADTQY
-	TRBV6-5	TRBJ2-7	ASSPPGGTGLYEQY
-	TRBV27	-	ASSLSARYEQY
-	TRBV12-3/TRBV12-4	-	ASSPRQGVTYEQY
-	TRBV5-1	TRBJ1-1	ASSAGQGAGTEAF
-	TRBV2	TRBJ2-2	ASSPTGGGTGELF
-	TRBV7-2	TRBJ1-1	ASSTQRDTEAF